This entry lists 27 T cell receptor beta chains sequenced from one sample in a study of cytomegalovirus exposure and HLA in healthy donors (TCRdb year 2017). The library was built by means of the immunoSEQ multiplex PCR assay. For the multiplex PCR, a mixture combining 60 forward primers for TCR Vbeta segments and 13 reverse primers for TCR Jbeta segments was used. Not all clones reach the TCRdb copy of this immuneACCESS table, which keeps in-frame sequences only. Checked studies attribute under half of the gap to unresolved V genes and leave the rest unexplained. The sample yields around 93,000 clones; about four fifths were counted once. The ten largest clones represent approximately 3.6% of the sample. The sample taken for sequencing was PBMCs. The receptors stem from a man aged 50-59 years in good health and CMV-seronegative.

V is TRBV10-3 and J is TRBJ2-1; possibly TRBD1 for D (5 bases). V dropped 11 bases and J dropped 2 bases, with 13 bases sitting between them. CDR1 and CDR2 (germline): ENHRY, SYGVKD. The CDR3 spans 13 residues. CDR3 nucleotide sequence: TGTGCCGCCGCCAGGGAAACCTACAATGAGCAGTTCTTC. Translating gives CAAARETYNEQFF.

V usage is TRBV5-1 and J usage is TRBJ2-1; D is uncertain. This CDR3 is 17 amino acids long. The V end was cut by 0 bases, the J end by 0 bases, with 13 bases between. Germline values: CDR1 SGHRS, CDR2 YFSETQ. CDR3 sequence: CASSLGGSASSYNEQFF. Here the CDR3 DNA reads TGCGCCAGCAGCTTGGGTGGCAGCGCAAGCTCCTACAATGAGCAGTTCTTC.

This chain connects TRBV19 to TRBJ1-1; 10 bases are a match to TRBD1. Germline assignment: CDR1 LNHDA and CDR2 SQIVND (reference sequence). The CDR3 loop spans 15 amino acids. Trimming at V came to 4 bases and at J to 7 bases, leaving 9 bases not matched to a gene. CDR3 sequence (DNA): TGTGCCAGTAGTAAAAACCGGGACAGGGGCCATGAAGCTTTCTTT. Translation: CASSKNRDRGHEAFF.

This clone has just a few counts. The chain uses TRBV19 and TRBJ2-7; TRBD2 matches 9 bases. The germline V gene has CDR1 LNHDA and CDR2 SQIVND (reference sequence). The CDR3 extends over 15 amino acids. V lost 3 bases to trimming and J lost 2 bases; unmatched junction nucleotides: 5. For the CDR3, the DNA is TGTGCCAGTAGTATCTCCGGGACTAGCCCCTACGAGCAGTACTTC. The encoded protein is CASSISGTSPYEQYF.

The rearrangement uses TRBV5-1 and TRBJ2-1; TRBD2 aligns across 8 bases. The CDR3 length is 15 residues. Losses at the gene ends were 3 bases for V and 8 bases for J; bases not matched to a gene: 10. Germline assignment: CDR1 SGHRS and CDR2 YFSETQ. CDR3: CASSSRISGKDEQFF. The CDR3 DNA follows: TGCGCCAGCAGCTCCCGTATTAGCGGGAAAGATGAGCAGTTCTTC.

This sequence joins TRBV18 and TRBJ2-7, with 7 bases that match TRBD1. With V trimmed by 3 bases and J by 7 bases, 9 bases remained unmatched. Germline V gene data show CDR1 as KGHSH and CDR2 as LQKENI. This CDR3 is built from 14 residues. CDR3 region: CASSPGQQVLEQYF. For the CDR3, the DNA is TGTGCCAGCTCACCGGGACAGCAAGTTCTGGAGCAGTACTTC.

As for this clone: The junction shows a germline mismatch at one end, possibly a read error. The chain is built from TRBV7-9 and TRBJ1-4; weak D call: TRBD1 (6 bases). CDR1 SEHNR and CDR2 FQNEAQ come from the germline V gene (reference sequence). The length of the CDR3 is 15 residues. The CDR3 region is CASSLATGSNEKLFF. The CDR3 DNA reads TGTGCCAGCAGCCTAGCTACAGGGTCCAATGAAAAACTGTTTTTT.

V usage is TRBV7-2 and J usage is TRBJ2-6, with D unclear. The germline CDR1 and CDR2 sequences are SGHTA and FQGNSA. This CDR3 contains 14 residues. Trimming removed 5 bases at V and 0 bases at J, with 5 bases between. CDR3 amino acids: CASSPFSGANVLTF. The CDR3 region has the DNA TGTGCCAGCAGCCCATTCTCTGGGGCCAACGTCCTGACTTTC.

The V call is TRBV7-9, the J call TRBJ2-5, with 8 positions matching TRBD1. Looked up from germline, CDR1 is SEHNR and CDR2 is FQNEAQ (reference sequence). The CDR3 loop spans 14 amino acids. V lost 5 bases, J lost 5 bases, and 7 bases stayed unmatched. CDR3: CASSTDRVRETQYF. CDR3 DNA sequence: TGTGCCAGCAGCACGGACAGGGTACGTGAGACCCAGTACTTC.

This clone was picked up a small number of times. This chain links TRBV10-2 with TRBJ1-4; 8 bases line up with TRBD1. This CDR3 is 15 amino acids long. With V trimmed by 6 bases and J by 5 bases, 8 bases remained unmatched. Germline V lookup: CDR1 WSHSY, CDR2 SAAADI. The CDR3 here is CASRDREEPNEKLFF. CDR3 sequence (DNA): TGCGCCAGCAGGGACAGGGAAGAACCCAATGAAAAACTGTTTTTT.

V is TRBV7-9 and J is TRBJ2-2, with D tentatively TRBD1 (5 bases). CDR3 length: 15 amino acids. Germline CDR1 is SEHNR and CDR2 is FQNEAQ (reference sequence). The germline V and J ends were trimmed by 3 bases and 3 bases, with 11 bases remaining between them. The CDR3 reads CASSFLQGDTGELFF. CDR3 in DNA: TGTGCCAGCAGCTTCCTCCAGGGTGACACCGGGGAGCTGTTTTTT.

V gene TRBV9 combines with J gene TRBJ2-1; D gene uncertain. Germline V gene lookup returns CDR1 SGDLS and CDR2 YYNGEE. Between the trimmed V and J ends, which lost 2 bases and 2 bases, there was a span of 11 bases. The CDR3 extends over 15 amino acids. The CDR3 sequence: CASSVDSSPYNEQFF. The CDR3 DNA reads TGTGCCAGCAGCGTTGACTCGTCCCCCTACAATGAGCAGTTCTTC. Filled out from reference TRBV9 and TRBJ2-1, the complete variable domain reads DSGVTQTPKHLITATGQRVTLRCSPRSGDLSVYWYQQSLDQGLQFLIQYYNGEERAKGNILERFSAQQFPDLHSELNLSSLELGDSALYFCASSVDSSPYNEQFFGPGTRLTVL.

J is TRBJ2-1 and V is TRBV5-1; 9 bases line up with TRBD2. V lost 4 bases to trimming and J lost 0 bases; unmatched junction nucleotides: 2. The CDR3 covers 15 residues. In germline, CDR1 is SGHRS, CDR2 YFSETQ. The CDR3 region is CASSPAGGSYNEQFF. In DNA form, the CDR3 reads TGCGCCAGCAGCCCAGCGGGAGGCTCCTACAATGAGCAGTTCTTC.

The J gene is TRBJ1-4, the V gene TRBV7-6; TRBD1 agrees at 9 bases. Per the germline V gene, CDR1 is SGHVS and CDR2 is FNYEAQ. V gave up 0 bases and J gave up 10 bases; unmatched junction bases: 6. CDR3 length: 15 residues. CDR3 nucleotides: TGTGCCAGCAGCTTAGCGGCGGACAGGGGAGGAAAACTGTTTTTT. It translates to CASSLAADRGGKLFF. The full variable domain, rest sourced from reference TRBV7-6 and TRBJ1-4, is GAGVSQSPRYKVTKRGQDVALRCDPISGHVSLYWYRQALGQGPEFLTYFNYEAQQDKSGLPNDRFSAERPEGSISTLTIQRTEQRDSAMYRCASSLAADRGGKLFFGSGTQLSVL.

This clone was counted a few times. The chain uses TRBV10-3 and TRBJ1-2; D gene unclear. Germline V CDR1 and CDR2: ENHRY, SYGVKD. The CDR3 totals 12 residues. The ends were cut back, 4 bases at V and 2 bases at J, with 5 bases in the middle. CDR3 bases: TGTGCCATCAGTGCGGAGAACTATGGCTACACCTTC. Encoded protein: CAISAENYGYTF.

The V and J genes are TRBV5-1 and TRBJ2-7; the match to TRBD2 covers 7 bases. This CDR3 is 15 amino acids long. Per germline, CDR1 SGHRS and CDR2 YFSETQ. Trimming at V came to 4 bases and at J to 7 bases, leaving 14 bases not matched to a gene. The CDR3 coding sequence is TGCGCCAGCAGCGCGTACAGTGGGGGGGTGGAGGAGCAGTACTTC. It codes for CASSAYSGGVEEQYF.

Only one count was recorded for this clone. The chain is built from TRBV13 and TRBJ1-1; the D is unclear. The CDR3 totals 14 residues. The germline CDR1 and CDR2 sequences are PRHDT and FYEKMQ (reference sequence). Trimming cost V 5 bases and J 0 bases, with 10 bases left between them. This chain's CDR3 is CASSPGRVNTEAFF. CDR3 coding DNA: TGTGCCAGCAGCCCCGGGAGGGTGAACACTGAAGCTTTCTTT.

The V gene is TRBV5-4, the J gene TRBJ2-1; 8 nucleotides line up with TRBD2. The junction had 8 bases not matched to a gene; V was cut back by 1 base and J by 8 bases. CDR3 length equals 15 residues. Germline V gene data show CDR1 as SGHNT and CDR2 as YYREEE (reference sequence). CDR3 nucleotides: TGTGCCAGCAGCTTGAAGCGGGAGAAAGGTGATGAGCAGTTCTTC. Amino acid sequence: CASSLKREKGDEQFF.

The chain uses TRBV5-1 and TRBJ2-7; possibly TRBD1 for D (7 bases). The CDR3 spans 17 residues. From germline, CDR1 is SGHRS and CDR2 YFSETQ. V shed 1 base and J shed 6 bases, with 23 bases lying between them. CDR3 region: CASSLSPRALQGGEQYF. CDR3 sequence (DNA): TGCGCCAGCAGCTTGTCCCCCCGGGCCCTCCAGGGGGGCGAGCAGTACTTC.

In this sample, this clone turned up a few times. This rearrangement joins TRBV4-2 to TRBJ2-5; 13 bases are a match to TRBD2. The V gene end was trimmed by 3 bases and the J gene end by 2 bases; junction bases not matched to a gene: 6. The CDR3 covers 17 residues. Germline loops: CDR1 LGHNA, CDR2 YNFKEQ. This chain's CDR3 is CASSHGGTSGAQETQYF. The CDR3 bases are TGTGCCAGCAGCCACGGGGGGACTAGCGGGGCTCAAGAGACCCAGTACTTC.

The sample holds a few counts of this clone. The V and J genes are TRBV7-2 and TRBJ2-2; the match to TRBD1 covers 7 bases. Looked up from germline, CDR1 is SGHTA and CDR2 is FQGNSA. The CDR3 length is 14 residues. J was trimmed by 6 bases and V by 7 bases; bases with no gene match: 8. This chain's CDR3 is CASTPGQVPGELFF. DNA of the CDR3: TGTGCCAGCACCCCAGGACAGGTCCCCGGGGAGCTGTTTTTT. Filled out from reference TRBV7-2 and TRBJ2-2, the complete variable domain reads GAGVSQSPSNKVTEKGKDVELRCDPISGHTALYWYRQSLGQGLEFLIYFQGNSAPDKSGLPSDRFSAERTGGSVSTLTIQRTQQEDSAVYLCASTPGQVPGELFFGEGSRLTVL.

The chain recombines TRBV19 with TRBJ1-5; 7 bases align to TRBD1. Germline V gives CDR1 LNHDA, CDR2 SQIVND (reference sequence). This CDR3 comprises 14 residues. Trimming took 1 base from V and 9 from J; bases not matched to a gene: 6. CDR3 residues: CASSIATGQGPQHF. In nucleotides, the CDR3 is TGTGCCAGTAGTATAGCGACAGGGCAGGGGCCCCAGCATTTT.

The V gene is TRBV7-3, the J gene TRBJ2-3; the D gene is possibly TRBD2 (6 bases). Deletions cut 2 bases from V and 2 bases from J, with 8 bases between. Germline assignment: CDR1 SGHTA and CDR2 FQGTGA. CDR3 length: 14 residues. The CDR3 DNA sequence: TGTGCCAGCAGCTTAGCGGGGCCCACAGATACGCAGTATTTT. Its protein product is CASSLAGPTDTQYF.

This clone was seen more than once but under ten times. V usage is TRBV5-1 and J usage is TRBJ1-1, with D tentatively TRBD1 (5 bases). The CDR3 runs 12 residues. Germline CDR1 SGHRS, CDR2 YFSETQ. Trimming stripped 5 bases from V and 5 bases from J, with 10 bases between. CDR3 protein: CASSPGGTEAFF. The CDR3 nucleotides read TGCGCCAGCAGTCCCGGGGGTACTGAAGCTTTCTTT.

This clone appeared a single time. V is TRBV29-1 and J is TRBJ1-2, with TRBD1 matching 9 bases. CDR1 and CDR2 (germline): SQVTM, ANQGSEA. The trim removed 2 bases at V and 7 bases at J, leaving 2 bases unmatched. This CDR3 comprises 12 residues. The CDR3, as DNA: TGCAGCGTTGAATTGGACAGGGGTGGCTACACCTTC. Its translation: CSVELDRGGYTF.

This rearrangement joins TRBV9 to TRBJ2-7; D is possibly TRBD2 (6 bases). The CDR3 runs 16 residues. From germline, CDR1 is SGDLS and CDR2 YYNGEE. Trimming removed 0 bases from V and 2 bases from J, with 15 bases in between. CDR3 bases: TGTGCCAGCAGCGTAGACCCCCGGGACTTAACCTACGAGCAGTACTTC. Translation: CASSVDPRDLTYEQYF.

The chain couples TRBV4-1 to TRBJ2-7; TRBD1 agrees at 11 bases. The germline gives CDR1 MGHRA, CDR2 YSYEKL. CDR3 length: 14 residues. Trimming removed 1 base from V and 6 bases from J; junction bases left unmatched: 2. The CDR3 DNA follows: TGCGCCAGCAGCCAAGGGACAGGGGGCCCCGAGCAGTACTTC. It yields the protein CASSQGTGGPEQYF.